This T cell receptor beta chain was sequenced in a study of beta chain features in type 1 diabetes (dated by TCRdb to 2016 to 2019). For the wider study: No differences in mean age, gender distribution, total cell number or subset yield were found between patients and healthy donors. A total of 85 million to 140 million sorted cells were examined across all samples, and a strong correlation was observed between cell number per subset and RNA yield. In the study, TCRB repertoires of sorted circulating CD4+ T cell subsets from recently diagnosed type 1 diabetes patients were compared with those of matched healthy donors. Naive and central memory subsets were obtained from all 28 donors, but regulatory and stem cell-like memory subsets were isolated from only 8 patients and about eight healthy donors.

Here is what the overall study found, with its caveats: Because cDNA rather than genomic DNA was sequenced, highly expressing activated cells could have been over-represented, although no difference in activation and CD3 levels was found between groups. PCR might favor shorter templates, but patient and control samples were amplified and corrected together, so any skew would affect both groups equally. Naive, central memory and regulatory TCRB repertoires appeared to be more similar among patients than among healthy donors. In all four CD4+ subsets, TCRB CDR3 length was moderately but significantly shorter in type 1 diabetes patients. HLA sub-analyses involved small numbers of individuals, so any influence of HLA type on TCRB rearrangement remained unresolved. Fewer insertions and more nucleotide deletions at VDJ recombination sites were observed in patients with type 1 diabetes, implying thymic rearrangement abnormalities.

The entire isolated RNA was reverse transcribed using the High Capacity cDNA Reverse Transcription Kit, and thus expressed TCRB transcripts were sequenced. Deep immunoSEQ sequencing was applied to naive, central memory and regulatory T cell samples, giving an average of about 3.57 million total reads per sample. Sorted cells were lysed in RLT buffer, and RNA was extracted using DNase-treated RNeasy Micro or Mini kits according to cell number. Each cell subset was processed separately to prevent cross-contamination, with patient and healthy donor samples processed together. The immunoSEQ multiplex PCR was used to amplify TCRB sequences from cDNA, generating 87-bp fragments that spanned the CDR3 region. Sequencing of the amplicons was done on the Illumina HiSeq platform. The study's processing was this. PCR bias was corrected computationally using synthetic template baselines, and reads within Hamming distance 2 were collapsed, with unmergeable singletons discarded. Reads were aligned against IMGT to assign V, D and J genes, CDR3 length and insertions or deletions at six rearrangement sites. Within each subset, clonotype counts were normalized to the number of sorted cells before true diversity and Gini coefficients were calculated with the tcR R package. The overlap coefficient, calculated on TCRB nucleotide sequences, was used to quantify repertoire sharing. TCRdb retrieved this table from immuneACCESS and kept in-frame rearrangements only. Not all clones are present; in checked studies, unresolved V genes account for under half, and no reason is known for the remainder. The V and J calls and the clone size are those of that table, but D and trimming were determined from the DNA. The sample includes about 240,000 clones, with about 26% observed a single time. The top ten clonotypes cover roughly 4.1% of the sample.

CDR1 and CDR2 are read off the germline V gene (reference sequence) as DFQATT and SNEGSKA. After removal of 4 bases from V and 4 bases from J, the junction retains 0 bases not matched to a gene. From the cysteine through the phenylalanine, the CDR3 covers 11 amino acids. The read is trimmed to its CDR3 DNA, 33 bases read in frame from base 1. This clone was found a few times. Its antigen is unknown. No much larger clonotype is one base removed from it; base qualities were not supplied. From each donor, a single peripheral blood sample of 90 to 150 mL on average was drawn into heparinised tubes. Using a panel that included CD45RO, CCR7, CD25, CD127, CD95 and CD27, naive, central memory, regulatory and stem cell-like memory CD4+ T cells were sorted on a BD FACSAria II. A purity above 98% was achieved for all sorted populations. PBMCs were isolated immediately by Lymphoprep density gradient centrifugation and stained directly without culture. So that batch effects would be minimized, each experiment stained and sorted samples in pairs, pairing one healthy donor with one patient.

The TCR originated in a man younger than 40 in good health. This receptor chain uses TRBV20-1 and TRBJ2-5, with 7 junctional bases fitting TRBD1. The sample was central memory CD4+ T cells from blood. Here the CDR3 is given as CSANRGETQYF. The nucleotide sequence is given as TGCAGTGCTAACAGGGGAGAGACCCAGTACTTC.